The clone carrying this T cell receptor beta chain was observed at least ten times. The antigen is undetermined. V shed 3 bases, J shed 5 bases, and the junction held 6 bases outside the gene matches. The length of the CDR3 is 15 residues. The germline CDR1 and CDR2 sequences are MDHEN and SYDVKM. As for time point: longitudinal time-point 2. Unsorted libraries used 2 million PBMCs kept at -80 degrees C. This sample stems from a study of neurological immune-mediated disorders. cDNA was made by 5'RACE with 10-nucleotide random UMIs. TCRdb independently ran MiXCR on the 5' RACE reads; one entry per CDR3 protein. The sample has 100,000 or so distinct CDR3 sequences, around 13% seen once. Study-wide points: The highest TCR clonal expansion occurred in HTLV-1-associated myelopathy; multiple sclerosis fell below healthy controls.

The TCR comes from a female donor with HTLV-1-associated myelopathy (HAM/TSP). The genes are TRBV28 and TRBJ2-5; 10 nucleotides agree with TRBD1. The specimen sequenced was PBMCs. CDR3 bases: TGTGCCAGCAGTTTCCGGGACAGGGGTTTTGAGACCCAGTACTTC. This codes for CASSFRDRGFETQYF.